The rows below give T cell receptor beta chains drawn from one sample of a study of glioma-infiltrating T cells after dendritic cell vaccination. TCRdb keeps only in-frame clones here, not all; method: immunoSEQ multiplex PCR. Here the sample spans about 87,000 clones, 70% to 90% being singletons. Material: blood, obtained before dendritic cell vaccination. The source of these receptors is a human donor with glioblastoma. CDR3s include the opening cysteine and the closing phenylalanine or tryptophan. The order of the fields is D gene, V gene, clone size, J gene, CDR3 protein, CDR3 DNA. A D gene is named only where the DNA matches it firmly. Expanded clones get a size class; other rows say once, few or many, or leave the size out.

>-|TRBV7-9|-|TRBJ1-1
CASSSGQSTEAFF
TGTGCCAGCAGCTCAGGACAGAGCACTGAAGCTTTCTTT
>TRBD1|TRBV5-1|-|TRBJ1-1
CASSTTGAILGTEAFF
TGCGCCAGCAGCACCACAGGGGCAATCCTGGGGACTGAAGCTTTCTTT
>-|TRBV29-1|-|TRBJ1-1
CSVEGGGEVPGVYTEAFF
TGCAGCGTTGAAGGGGGGGGAGAGGTTCCGGGGGTGTACACTGAAGCTTTCTTT
>TRBD1|TRBV27|-|TRBJ2-1
CASSLSQGAGNEQFF
TGTGCCAGCAGTTTAAGTCAGGGGGCCGGTAATGAGCAGTTCTTC
>-|TRBV2|-|TRBJ2-5
CASSGGQETQYF
TGTGCCAGCAGTGGAGGCCAAGAGACCCAGTACTTC
>-|TRBV2|-|TRBJ2-5
CASSEQVGGPVSQYF
TGTGCCAGCAGTGAACAGGTGGGGGGGCCTGTCTCCCAGTACTTC
>-|TRBV6-6|-|TRBJ2-7
CASSQNYEQYF
TGTGCCAGCAGTCAAAACTACGAGCAGTACTTC
>-|TRBV30|-|TRBJ2-1
CAWSVARSSYNEQFF
TGTGCCTGGAGTGTAGCGCGCAGCTCCTACAATGAGCAGTTCTTC
>TRBD1|TRBV5-6|-|TRBJ1-5
CASSLWTGGYQPQHF
TGTGCCAGCAGCTTGTGGACAGGGGGCTATCAGCCCCAGCATTTT
>-|TRBV29-1|-|TRBJ2-3
CSVTNLRQTDTQYF
TGCAGCGTTACAAACCTTAGACAGACAGATACGCAGTATTTT
>TRBD1|TRBV5-1|-|TRBJ1-2
CASSFERGRRNYGYTF
TGCGCCAGCAGCTTCGAGAGGGGGCGCAGGAACTATGGCTACACCTTC
>-|TRBV5-1|-|TRBJ2-7
CASSLWPSANYEQYF
TGCGCCAGCAGCTTGTGGCCTAGCGCTAACTACGAGCAGTACTTC
>-|TRBV4-2|-|TRBJ1-2
CASRLGGGAYGYTF
TGTGCCAGCAGGCTGGGGGGGGGCGCCTATGGCTACACCTTC
>-|TRBV11-3|few|TRBJ2-7
CASSPPAGEQYF
TGTGCCAGCAGCCCACCGGCGGGGGAGCAGTACTTC
>TRBD1|TRBV6-5|-|TRBJ1-5
CASSWTGVNQPQHF
TGTGCCAGCAGTTGGACAGGGGTTAATCAGCCCCAGCATTTT
>-|TRBV12-5|-|TRBJ1-1
CASGIQGGTEAFF
TGTGCTAGTGGCATCCAGGGAGGCACTGAAGCTTTCTTT
>-|TRBV5-1|few|TRBJ2-3
CASTRRASPDTQYF
TGTGCCAGCACCCGACGAGCTAGCCCAGATACGCAGTATTTT
>TRBD1|TRBV30|-|TRBJ1-5
CAWSVETGGNQPQHF
TGTGCCTGGAGTGTAGAGACAGGGGGGAATCAGCCCCAGCATTTT
>-|TRBV5-4|once|TRBJ2-7
CASSLGDFPQYF
TGTGCCAGCAGCTTGGGGGACTTCCCGCAGTACTTC
>TRBD2|TRBV5-1|-|TRBJ2-1
CASSTGLAGVGEQFF
TGCGCCAGCAGCACGGGACTAGCGGGAGTGGGAGAGCAGTTCTTC
>TRBD2|TRBV9|-|TRBJ2-3
CASSANRGGGTDTQYF
TGTGCCAGCAGCGCCAATCGCGGGGGGGGCACAGATACGCAGTATTTT
>-|TRBV7-9|-|TRBJ2-5
CASSLVAGASAETQYF
TGTGCCAGCAGCTTAGTGGCGGGGGCGAGTGCAGAGACCCAGTACTTC
>TRBD1|TRBV2|-|TRBJ1-1
CASSTGAGGGEAFF
TGTGCCAGCAGTACAGGGGCGGGTGGGGGAGAAGCTTTCTTT
>-|TRBV2|-|TRBJ2-5
CASPGPTAESQYF
TGTGCCAGCCCTGGTCCCACAGCTGAGTCCCAGTACTTC
>-|TRBV2|-|TRBJ1-1
CATTVTGNTEAFF
TGTGCCACCACAGTGACAGGGAACACTGAAGCTTTCTTT
>-|TRBV5-4|-|TRBJ2-1
CASSLALGSYNEQFF
TGTGCCAGCAGCTTGGCTCTTGGTAGCTACAATGAGCAGTTCTTC